This T cell receptor beta chain is drawn from a study of T-cell memory formation after mild COVID-19. Study in general: Clustering of TCRs was largely donor specific.

TCRdb independently ran MiXCR on the 5' RACE reads; one entry per CDR3 protein. Of about 540,000 distinct CDR3 sequences listed, over 20% were seen once; the top ten hold roughly an eighth. The CDR3 is 17 amino acids. With 5 bases clipped from V and 2 bases from J, the junction kept 12 bases outside the gene matches. Per germline, CDR1 DFQATT and CDR2 SNEGSKA (reference sequence). Whole-study findings and limits: Mainly in CM and EM were contracting CD4+ clones; CD8+ were in EMRA.

Of note for this clonotype: Its antigen is unknown.

The chain joins TRBV20-1 to TRBJ2-3; 11 bases are a match to TRBD2. This TCR was sampled from an adult woman who had mild COVID-19 (a few samples of this study predate the infection). Cell type and time point are not known. Sequenced: PBMCs or a T cell subset sorted from them (not recorded which). The CDR3 DNA follows: TGCAGTGCTCCCCGAGCCTCACTAGCGGGAGTCACAGATACGCAGTATTTT. Translated, it gives CSAPRASLAGVTDTQYF.